The entry below gives a single T cell receptor beta chain sequence along with its context. This clonotype occurred many times. Its antigen is unknown. Base qualities are not recorded, but no much larger clone differs from it by a single base. This record comes from a study of tumor-infiltrating lymphocytes in primary liver carcinoma (dated by TCRdb to about 2017). About the full investigation: The five patients, three men and two women aged 30 to 69 years, had hepatocellular carcinoma (four) or combined HCC and intrahepatic cholangiocarcinoma (one). Across five regions of each liver tumor, along with adjacent normal tissue and blood, the study brought together TCRbeta repertoire sequencing, expression microarrays and whole-exome sequencing. A total of 35 specimens from 5 patients, comprising around 25 tumor regions, 5 adjacent noncancerous liver tissues and 5 peripheral blood samples, were covered by TCRbeta repertoire sequencing. Each sample produced roughly 3.5 to 8 million productive TCRbeta reads, and read depth showed no significant difference between tissue types. The tumors of the five patients were staged as T1-T3 N0M0, with maximum diameters ranging from roughly 4.2 to 10 cm. Repertoires from technical replicates were highly reproducible, with mean shared-clone rates about 0.86 and correlation coefficients above 0.98.

Without any cell sorting, total RNA and DNA were co-extracted from about 20-30 mg of bulk tissue using the AllPrep DNA/RNA mini kit. Between late 2015 and March 2016, 4 to 6 patients in China with histopathologically diagnosed primary liver carcinoma had surgical resection. At the time of sampling, the patients were treatment-naive and had chronic HBV infection. Fresh tumor and adjacent tissue pieces were bisected; one half was stored in RNAlater at -80°C, the other sent for histology. General study outcomes and caveats: The top 250 clones made up a significantly larger repertoire fraction in tumors than in blood (p = 0.039). Because the samples were bulk and unsorted, CD4+ and CD8+ T cell repertoires could not be compared. Because sequencing covered only the TCR beta chain and unpaired alpha chains were not captured, true repertoire diversity is likely underestimated. Only a few patients were included in the study, and the authors note that the findings should be validated in a larger study. Repertoire overlap was higher between tumor regions (mean around 36%) than tumor-adjacent (17%) or tumor-blood (14%) pairs, consistent with antigen-driven expansion.

A constant-region primer and ProtoScript II reverse transcriptase were used to reverse-transcribe TCRbeta-specific cDNA from approximately 550 ng total RNA. Three nested multiplex PCR rounds, following a slightly modified ARM-PCR procedure, were used to build the TCRbeta libraries. A final 25-cycle PCR with Deep VentR polymerase added sample barcodes and Illumina adapters. Before sequencing, amplicons of 200-500 bp were gel-purified using a QIAquick gel extraction kit. An Illumina HiSeq 2500 was used to sequence the TCRbeta amplicons with 250-bp paired-end reads. Regarding the original processing steps: To recover full CDR3 sequences, reads were quality-trimmed using Trimmomatic v0.33 and paired reads were then merged using FLASH v1.2.11. MiGEC v1.2.1b assigned V, D and J germline segments to the rearranged TCRbeta sequences. Clonotype statistics and Shannon-Wiener diversity indices were calculated with VDJtools v1.0.0. Except for diversity analysis, only each sample's 250 most abundant clonotypes were used in subsequent analyses to reduce sampling bias. TCRdb reran the public reads through fastp at Q25 and MiXCR, keeping productive beta chains. Rows with a matching CDR3 protein are joined into one entry that keeps the most common DNA and genes. None of the V and J calls come from the authors' own analysis; TCRdb made them. Here the sample has 85,000 to 100,000 distinct CDR3 sequences; roughly 70% occur a single time. Under 30% of the sample lies in the top ten.

The sequenced sample was tumor-adjacent normal liver tissue. The source is a man in his forties or fifties with primary liver carcinoma and hepatitis B virus infection.

At the DNA level, the sequence is TGTGCCAGCAGTCGGGACCCCGGCTCTGGGGCCAACGTCCTGACTTTC. The translation is CASSRDPGSGANVLTF. The chain uses TRBV4-2 and TRBJ2-6; the D element might be TRBD1 or TRBD2, as each aligns at 5 bases. From the cysteine through the phenylalanine, the CDR3 covers 16 amino acids. Of all the DNA, just the CDR3 is kept, 48 bases in frame from base 1. Via the germline V gene, CDR1 is LGHNA and CDR2 YNFKEQ. V lost 6 bases and J lost 0 bases; the stretch between them is 12 bases long.